This entry features one TCR beta chain sequence. V lost 5 bases to trimming and J lost 2 bases; unmatched junction nucleotides: 6. CDR3 size: 15 residues. Germline CDR1 reads LNHDA; CDR2 reads SQIVND (reference sequence). The data are from a study of control samples from healthy donors and cancer patients. Measured with immunoSEQ multiplex PCR; TCRdb has only the in-frame clones, and not every one. The repertoire holds roughly 130,000 clones, roughly 94% seen once, with about 3.6% in the top ten. Sequenced input: blood. The clonotype comes from a man under 40 in good health. The rearrangement links TRBV19 to TRBJ1-5, with 7 bases lining up with TRBD1. The CDR3 DNA reads TGTGCCAGTAGTGCGACAGGGAATGGCAATCAGCCCCAGCATTTT. Translated, it gives CASSATGNGNQPQHF.